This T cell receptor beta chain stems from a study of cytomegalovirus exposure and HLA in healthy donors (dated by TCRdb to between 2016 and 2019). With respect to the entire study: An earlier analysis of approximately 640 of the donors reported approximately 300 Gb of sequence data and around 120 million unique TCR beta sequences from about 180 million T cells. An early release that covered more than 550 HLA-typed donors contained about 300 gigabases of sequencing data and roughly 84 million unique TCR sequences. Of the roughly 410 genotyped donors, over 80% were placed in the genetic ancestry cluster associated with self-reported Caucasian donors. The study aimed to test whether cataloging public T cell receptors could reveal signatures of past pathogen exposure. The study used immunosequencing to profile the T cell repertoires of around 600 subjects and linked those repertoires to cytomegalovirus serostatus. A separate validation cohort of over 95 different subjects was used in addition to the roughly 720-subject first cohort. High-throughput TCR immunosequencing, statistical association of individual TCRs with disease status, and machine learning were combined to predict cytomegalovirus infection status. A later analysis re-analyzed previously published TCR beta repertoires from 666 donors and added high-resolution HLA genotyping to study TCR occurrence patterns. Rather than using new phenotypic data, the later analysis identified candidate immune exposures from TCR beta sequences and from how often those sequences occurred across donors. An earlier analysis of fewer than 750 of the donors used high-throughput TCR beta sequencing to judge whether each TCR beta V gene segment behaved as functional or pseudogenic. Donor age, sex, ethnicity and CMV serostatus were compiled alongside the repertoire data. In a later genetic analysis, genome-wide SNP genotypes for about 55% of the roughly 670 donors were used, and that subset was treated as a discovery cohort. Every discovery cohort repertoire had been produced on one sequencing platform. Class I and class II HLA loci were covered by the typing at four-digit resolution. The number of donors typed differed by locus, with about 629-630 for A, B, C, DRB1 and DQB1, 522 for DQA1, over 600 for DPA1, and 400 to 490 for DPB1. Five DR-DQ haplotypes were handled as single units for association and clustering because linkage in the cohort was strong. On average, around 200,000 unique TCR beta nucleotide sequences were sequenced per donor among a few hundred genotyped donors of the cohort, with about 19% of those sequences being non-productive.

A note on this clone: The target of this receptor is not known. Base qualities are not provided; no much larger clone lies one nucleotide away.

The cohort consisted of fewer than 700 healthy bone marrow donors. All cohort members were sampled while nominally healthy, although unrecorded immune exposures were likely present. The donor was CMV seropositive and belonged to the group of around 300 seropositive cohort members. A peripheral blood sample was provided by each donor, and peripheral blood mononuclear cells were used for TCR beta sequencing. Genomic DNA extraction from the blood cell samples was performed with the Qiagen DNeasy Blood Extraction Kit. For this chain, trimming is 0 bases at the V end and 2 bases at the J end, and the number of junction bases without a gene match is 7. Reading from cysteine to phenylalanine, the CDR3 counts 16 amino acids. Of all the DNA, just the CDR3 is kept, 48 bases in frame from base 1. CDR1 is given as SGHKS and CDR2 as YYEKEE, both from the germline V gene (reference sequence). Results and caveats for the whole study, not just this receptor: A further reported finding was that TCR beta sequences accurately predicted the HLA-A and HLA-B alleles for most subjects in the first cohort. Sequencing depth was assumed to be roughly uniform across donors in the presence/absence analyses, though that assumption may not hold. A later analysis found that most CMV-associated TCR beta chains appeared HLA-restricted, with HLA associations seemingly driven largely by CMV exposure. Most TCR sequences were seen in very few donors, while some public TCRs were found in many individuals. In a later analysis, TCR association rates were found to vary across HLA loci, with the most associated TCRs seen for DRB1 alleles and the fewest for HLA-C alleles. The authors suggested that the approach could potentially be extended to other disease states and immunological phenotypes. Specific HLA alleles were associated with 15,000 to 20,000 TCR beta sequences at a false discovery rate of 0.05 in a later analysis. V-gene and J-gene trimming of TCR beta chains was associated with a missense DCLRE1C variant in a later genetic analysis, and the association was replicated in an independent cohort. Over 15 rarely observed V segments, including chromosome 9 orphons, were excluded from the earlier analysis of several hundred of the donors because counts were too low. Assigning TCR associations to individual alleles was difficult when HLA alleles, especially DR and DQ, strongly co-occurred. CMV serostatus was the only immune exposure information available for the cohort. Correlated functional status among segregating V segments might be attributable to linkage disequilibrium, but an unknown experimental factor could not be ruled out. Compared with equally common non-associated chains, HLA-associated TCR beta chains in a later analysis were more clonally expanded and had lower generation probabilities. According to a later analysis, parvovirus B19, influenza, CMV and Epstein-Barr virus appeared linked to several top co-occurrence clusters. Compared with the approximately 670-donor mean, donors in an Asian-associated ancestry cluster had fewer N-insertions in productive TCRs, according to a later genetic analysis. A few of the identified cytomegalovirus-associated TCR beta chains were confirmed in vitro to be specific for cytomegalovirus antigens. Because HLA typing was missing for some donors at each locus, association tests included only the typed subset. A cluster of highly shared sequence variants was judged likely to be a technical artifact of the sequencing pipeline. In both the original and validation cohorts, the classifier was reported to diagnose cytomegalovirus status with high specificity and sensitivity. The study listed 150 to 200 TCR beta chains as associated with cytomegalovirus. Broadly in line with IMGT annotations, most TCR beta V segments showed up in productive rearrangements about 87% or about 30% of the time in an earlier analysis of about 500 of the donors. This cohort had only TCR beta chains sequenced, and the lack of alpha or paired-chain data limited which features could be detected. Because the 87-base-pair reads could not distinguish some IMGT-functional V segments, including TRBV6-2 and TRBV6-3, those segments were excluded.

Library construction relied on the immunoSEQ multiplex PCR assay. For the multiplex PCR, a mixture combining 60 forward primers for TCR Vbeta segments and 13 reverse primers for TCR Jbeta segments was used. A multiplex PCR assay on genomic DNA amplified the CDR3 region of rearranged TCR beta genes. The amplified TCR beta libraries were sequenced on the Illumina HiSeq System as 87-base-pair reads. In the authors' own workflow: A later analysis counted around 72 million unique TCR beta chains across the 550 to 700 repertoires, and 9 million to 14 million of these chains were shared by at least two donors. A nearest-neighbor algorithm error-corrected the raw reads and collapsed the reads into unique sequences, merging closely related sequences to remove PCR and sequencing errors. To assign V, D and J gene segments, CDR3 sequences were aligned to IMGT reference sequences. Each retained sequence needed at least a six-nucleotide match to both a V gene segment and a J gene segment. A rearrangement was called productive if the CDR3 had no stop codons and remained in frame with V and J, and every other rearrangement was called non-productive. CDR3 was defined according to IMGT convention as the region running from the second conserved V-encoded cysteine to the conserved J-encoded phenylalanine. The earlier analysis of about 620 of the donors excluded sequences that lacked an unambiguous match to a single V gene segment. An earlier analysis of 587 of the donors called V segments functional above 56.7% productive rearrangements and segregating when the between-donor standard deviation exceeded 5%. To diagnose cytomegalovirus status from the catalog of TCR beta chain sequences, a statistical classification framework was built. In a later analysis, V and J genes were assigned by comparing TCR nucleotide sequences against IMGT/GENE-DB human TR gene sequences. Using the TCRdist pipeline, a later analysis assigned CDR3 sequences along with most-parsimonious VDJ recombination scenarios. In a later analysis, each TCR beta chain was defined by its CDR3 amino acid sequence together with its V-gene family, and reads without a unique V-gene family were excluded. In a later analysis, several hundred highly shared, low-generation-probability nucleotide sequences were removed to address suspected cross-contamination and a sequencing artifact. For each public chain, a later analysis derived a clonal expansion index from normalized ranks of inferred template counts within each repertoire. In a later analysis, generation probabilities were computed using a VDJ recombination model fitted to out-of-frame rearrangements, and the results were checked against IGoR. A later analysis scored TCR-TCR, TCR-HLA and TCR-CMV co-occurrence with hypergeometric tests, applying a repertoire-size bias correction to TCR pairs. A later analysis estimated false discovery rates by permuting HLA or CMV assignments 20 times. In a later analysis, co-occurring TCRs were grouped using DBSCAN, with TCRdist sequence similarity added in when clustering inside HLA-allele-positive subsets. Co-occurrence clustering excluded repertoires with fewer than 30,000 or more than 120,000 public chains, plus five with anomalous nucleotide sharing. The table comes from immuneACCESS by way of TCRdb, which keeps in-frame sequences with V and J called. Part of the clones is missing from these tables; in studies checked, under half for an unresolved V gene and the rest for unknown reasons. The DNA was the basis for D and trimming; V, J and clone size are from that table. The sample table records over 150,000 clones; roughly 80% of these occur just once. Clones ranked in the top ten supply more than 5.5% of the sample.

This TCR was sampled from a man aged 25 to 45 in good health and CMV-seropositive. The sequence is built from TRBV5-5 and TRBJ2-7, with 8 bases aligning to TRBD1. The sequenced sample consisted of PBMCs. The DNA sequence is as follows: TGTGCCAGCAGCTTGGCCGTAGGACAGGGTACCTACGAGCAGTACTTC. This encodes CASSLAVGQGTYEQYF. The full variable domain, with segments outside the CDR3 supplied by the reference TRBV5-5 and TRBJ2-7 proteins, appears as DAGVTQSPTHLIKTRGQQVTLRCSPISGHKSVSWYQQVLGQGPQFIFQYYEKEERGRGNFPDRFSARQFPNYSSELNVNALLLGDSALYLCASSLAVGQGTYEQYFGPGTRLTVT.